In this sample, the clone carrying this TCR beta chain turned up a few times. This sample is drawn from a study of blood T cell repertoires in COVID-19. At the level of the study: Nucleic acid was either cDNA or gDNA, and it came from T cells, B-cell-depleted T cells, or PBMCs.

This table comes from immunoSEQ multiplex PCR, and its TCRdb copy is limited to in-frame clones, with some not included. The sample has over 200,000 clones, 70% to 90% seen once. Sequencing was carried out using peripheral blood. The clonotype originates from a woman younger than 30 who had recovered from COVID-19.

CDR3 residues: CAWMRGPNSPLHF. CDR3 nucleotide sequence: TGTGCCTGGATGCGGGGGCCCAATTCACCCCTCCACTTT. The genes are TRBV30 and TRBJ1-6; possibly TRBD1 for D (6 bases). The CDR3 spans 13 residues. V lost 4 bases and J lost 7, with 11 bases in between. Germline values: CDR1 GTSNPN, CDR2 SVGIG (reference sequence).